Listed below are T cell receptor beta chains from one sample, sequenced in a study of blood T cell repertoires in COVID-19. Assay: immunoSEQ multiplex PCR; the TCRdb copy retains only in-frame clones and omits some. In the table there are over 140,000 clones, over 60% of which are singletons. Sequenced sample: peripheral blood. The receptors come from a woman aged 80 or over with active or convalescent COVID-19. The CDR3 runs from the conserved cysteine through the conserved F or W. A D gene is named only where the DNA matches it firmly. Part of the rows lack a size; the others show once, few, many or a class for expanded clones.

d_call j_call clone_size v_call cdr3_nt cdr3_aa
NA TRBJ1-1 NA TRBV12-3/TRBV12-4 TGTGCCAGCAGTTTAGCGGAGCGGACTGAAGCTTTCTTT CASSLAERTEAFF
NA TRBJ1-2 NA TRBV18 TGTGCCAGCTCACCACCGAACAGCCCAAATATATATGGCTACACCTTC CASSPPNSPNIYGYTF
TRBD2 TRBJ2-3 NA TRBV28 TGTGCCAGCAGTTTATTTCGGCGGGGGAATTCGGATACGCAGTATTTT CASSLFRRGNSDTQYF
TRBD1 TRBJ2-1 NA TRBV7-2 TGTGCCAGCAATAACCGGGACAGGGGGAATGAGCAGTTCTTC CASNNRDRGNEQFF
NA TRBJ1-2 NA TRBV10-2 TGCGCCAGCAGTGAGTCCGGCGGGCCCTATGGCTACACCTTC CASSESGGPYGYTF
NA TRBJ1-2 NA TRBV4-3 TGCGCCAGCAGCCAACTCGCCGGGACAACTAACTATGGCTACACCTTC CASSQLAGTTNYGYTF
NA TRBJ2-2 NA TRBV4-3 TGCGCCAGCAGCCAAGATATTTCCCAGAAGACCGGGGAGCTGTTTTTT CASSQDISQKTGELFF
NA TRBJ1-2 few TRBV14 TGTGCCAGCAGCCAAGATAGTCAGGTCACGGGCTACACCTTC CASSQDSQVTGYTF
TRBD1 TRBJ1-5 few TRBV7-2 TGTGCCAGCAGCTTAGACTACAGGGGGAATCAGCCCCAGCATTTT CASSLDYRGNQPQHF
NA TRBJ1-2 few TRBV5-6 TGTGCCAGCAGCTCACAGGGTCGGGGCTACACCTTC CASSSQGRGYTF
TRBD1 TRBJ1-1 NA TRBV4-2 TGTGCCAGCAGCCAAGCGGACAGGGCTCACACTGAAGCTTTCTTT CASSQADRAHTEAFF
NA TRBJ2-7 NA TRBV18 TGTGCCAGCTCACCACGTAATAACGAGCAGTACTTC CASSPRNNEQYF
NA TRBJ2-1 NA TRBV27 TGTGCCAGCAGGGAACAGGGACGCGATGAGCAGTTCTTC CASREQGRDEQFF
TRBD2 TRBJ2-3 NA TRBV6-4 TGTGCCAGCAGTGACGAAGGACTAGCGGGGGGGATGCCCACAGATACGCAGTATTTT CASSDEGLAGGMPTDTQYF
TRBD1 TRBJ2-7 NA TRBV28 TGTGCCAGCAGTAAAGGGGACAGCAGCTCCTACGAGCAGTACTTC CASSKGDSSSYEQYF
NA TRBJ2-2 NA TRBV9 TGTGCCAGCAGCGTGACCGGGTCCAACACCGGGGAGCTGTTTTTT CASSVTGSNTGELFF
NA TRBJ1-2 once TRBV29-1 TGCAGCGTAGGCCCGAGGACAGCTAACTATGGCTACACCTTC CSVGPRTANYGYTF
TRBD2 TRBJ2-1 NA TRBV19 TGTGCCAGTAGTCACATAGCGGGGAGCAGCGGCAATGAGCAGTTCTTC CASSHIAGSSGNEQFF
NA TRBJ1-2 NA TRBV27 TGTGCCAGCAGTGCCCAAGGAGACTATGGCTACACCTTC CASSAQGDYGYTF
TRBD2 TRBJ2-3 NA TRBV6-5 TGTGCCAGCAGTTCCGGGACTAGCGTGAGTTTAGATACGCAGTATTTT CASSSGTSVSLDTQYF
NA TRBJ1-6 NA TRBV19 TGTGCCAGTAGTACCGCTGTCAGGGCCAATAATTCACCCCTCCACTTT CASSTAVRANNSPLHF
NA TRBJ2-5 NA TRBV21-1 TGTGCCAGCAGCAAAGTTGAGGGACAGGGTTTCTCTTCTCGAGAGACCCAGTACTTC CASSKVEGQGFSSRETQYF
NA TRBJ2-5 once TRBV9 TGTGCCAGCAGCGTAGTCCCCGGAGGTTACGAGACCCAGTACTTC CASSVVPGGYETQYF
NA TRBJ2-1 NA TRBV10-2 TGCGCCAGCAGTGAGTGGTCGGGCAGGGTTACGAATGAGCAGTTCTTC CASSEWSGRVTNEQFF
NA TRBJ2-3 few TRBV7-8 TGTGCCAGCAGCTTAGGTTCAAATACGCAGTATTTT CASSLGSNTQYF
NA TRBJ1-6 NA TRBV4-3 TGCGCCAGCAGCCAAGAGGGCAGCCCGTTGTTTTCCCTCCACTTT CASSQEGSPLFSLHF
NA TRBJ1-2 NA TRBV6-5 TGTGCCAGCAGCCGGCGCAGGGATGGCTATGGCTACACCTTC CASSRRRDGYGYTF
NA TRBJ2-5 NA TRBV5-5 TGTGCCAGCAGCTACCAGGGGTTTGAAGAGACCCAGTACTTC CASSYQGFEETQYF
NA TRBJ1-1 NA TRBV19 TGTGCCAGTAAAAAAGGGGGCACTGAAGCTTTCTTT CASKKGGTEAFF
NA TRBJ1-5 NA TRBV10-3 TGTGCCATCAGTGATCCTGGGGCCCTCAGTCAGCCCCAGCATTTT CAISDPGALSQPQHF
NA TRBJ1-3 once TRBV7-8 TGTGCCAGCAGCTTCGACAGATTGGGGAACACCATATATTTT CASSFDRLGNTIYF